This record concerns one T cell receptor (beta chain) sequence. Antigen unknown. The protocol was immunoSEQ multiplex PCR, while the TCRdb copy is restricted to in-frame clones and leaves out a portion. This table has 96,000 or so clones, roughly 87% appearing once. Germline lookup yields CDR1 SEHNR and CDR2 FQNEAQ (reference sequence). Germline trimming cut 5 bases from V and 3 bases from J; bases unmatched to any gene: 14. The CDR3 spans 18 residues. The data were obtained in a study of T cell responses to AZD1222 COVID-19 vaccine. Whole-study findings and limits: The study identified only five to seven AZD1222 recipients as seropositive at baseline.

The chain couples TRBV7-9 to TRBJ2-2, with TRBD1 identical over 8 bases. Material: peripheral blood, obtained on day 0 of AZD1222 vaccination. The receptor was isolated from an adult in good health. CDR3 in amino acids: CASSQPRGTGGYTGELFF. In nucleotides, the CDR3 is TGTGCCAGCAGCCAACCTCGAGGAACAGGGGGTTACACCGGGGAGCTGTTTTTT.